A single sample gave rise to the 16 T cell receptor beta chains below, sequenced in a study of T-cell reconstitution after alpha-beta-depleted transplantation in children. Unique molecular identifiers were incorporated during preparation of the TCRbeta library. MiXCR was run by TCRdb on the PCR reads, yielding one entry per CDR3 protein. The profile shows about 600,000 distinct CDR3 sequences, around 13% of them singletons. The specimen was PBMCs, mostly from graft donor cells, collected 360 days after TCRalphabeta/CD19-depleted stem cell transplant. The receptors were gathered from a male patient aged 10 to 17 who had a stem cell transplant for acute myeloid leukemia, so the T cells may come from the graft donor.

This clonotype showed up just a few times. The chain couples TRBV3-1 to TRBJ1-3; D gene unclear. CDR3 length: 15 amino acids. The V end lost 0 bases, the J end lost 1 base, and 7 bases lay between the germline ends. Germline V CDR1 and CDR2: LGHDT, YNNKEL (reference sequence). The CDR3 DNA is TGTGCCAGCAGCCAAGATCTTCGATCTGGAAACACCATATATTTT. Its translation: CASSQDLRSGNTIYF.

This clonotype has a count of ten or more. The chain has TRBV5-1 and TRBJ2-7; weak D call: TRBD2 (6 bases). The germline CDR1 and CDR2 sequences are SGHRS and YFSETQ. Trimming removed 1 base from V and 6 bases from J, with 11 bases in between. CDR3 length: 13 amino acids. Written as DNA, the CDR3 is TGCGCCAGCAGCTTGTCCGGGAGACTCGAGCAGTACTTC. This encodes CASSLSGRLEQYF. Together with reference TRBV5-1 and TRBJ2-7, the CDR3 gives the full variable domain: KAGVTQTPRYLIKTRGQQVTLSCSPISGHRSVSWYQQTPGQGLQFLFEYFSETQRNKGNFPGRFSGRQFSNSRSEMNVSTLELGDSALYLCASSLSGRLEQYFGPGTRLTVT.

This clonotype has only a few counts. DNA for the CDR3: TGTGCCAGCAGCTTCGGACAGGGCGCAGATACGCAGTATTTT. Translated: CASSFGQGADTQYF. This chain links TRBV7-3 with TRBJ2-3; 8 bases agree with TRBD1. Trimming at V came to 3 bases and at J to 4 bases, leaving 3 bases not matched to a gene. This CDR3 has 14 amino acids. CDR1 is SGHTA, CDR2 FQGTGA, per germline.

V usage is TRBV24-1 and J usage is TRBJ2-7, with TRBD1 identical over 7 bases. CDR3 length: 13 amino acids. Germline CDR1 KGHDR, CDR2 SFDVKD. V gave up 9 bases and J gave up 2 bases; unmatched junction bases: 6. The CDR3 nucleotides are TGTGCCACCTCAGAGGGGGCCACCTACGAGCAGTACTTC. Its protein is CATSEGATYEQYF.

This rearrangement joins TRBV9 to TRBJ1-2; D perhaps matches TRBD1 (5 bases). Germline V lookup: CDR1 SGDLS, CDR2 YYNGEE. V gave up 3 bases and J gave up 8 bases, with 14 bases separating them. This CDR3 is 13 amino acids long. CDR3 nucleotide sequence: TGTGCCAGCAGCGCACAGGCCATGCTGGGCTACACCTTC. Protein sequence: CASSAQAMLGYTF.

For the CDR3, the DNA is TGCAGTGCTGCGGGACCGGACGAGCAGTACTTC. Its protein product is CSAAGPDEQYF. This chain connects TRBV20-1 to TRBJ2-7; TRBD2 might be the D (6 bases). The germline V gene encodes CDR1 DFQATT and CDR2 SNEGSKA (reference sequence). The CDR3 sequence is 11 residues long. The V and J ends lost 5 bases and 5 bases respectively, with 10 bases between them.

The rearrangement links TRBV9 to TRBJ2-7; the D gene is possibly TRBD2 (6 bases). Germline CDR1 reads SGDLS; CDR2 reads YYNGEE. The CDR3 loop spans 14 amino acids. V lost 3 bases to trimming and J lost 3 bases, with 13 bases between them. Here the CDR3 reads CASSEGGQFYEQYF. The CDR3 DNA sequence: TGTGCCAGCAGCGAAGGAGGGCAATTCTACGAGCAGTACTTC.

This clonotype has at least ten counts. The chain combines TRBV5-1 with TRBJ2-2, with D possibly TRBD2 on 6 matching bases. CDR3 length equals 11 residues. V dropped 3 bases and J dropped 10 bases, with 7 bases sitting between them. CDR1 and CDR2 (germline): SGHRS, YFSETQ. The CDR3 region is CASSWGLELFF. In nucleotides, the CDR3 is TGCGCCAGCAGCTGGGGACTGGAGCTGTTTTTT.

The CDR3 region has the DNA TGTGCCAGCAGCCTCTCCGCGGGCCACATCTCCGAGCAGTACTTC. Amino acids: CASSLSAGHISEQYF. The rearrangement uses TRBV7-9 and TRBJ2-7; the D gene is possibly TRBD2 (5 bases). The germline V gene encodes CDR1 SEHNR and CDR2 FQNEAQ (reference sequence). V lost 5 bases, J lost 6 bases, and 20 bases lay in between. This CDR3 comprises 15 residues.

The table lists this clonotype with many counts. The CDR3 loop reads CASSLLLNEQFF. CDR3 bases: TGCGCCAGCAGCTTGTTACTTAATGAGCAGTTCTTC. The rearrangement joins TRBV5-1 to TRBJ2-1, with D hard to call. Between the trimmed V and J ends, which lost 1 base and 7 bases, there was a span of 6 bases. Germline CDR1 reads SGHRS; CDR2 reads YFSETQ. CDR3 size: 12 residues.

This clonotype turned up a few times. V and J are TRBV20-1 and TRBJ2-7; weak D call: TRBD2 (6 bases). With 3 bases removed from V and 2 bases from J, the gap between germline ends came to 17 bases. Germline lookup yields CDR1 DFQATT and CDR2 SNEGSKA (reference sequence). This CDR3 is 15 amino acids long. CDR3 residues: CSARKPGLGPYEQYF. The CDR3, as DNA: TGCAGTGCTAGGAAGCCGGGACTGGGCCCCTACGAGCAGTACTTC.

This rearrangement joins TRBV15 to TRBJ2-7, with 11 bases aligning to TRBD2. The ends lost 1 base at V and 6 bases at J; junction bases unmatched: 5. The length of the CDR3 is 15 residues. The germline CDR1 and CDR2 sequences are LNHNV and YYDKDF (reference sequence). This chain's CDR3 is CATSRATSGTSEQYF. CDR3 nucleotides: TGTGCCACCAGCAGAGCGACTAGCGGGACCTCCGAGCAGTACTTC.

The V and J genes are TRBV6-5 and TRBJ1-1; D is undetermined. CDR3 length equals 16 residues. The V gene's germline CDR1 is MNHEY and CDR2 SVGAGI. V lost 3 bases and J 1 base, leaving 15 bases between the germline ends. The CDR3 here is CASSYFKGAPNTEAFF. The CDR3 DNA is TGTGCCAGCAGTTATTTTAAGGGTGCTCCGAACACTGAAGCTTTCTTT.

This clonotype showed up just a few times. The chain recombines TRBV12-3 or TRBV12-4 with TRBJ2-7, with TRBD2 as a possible D gene (6 bases). This CDR3 has 15 amino acids. V dropped 3 bases and J dropped 4 bases, with 16 bases sitting between them. The CDR3 reads CASSFSGLGRYEQYF. CDR3 nucleotide sequence: TGTGCCAGCAGTTTCTCTGGGCTTGGGAGGTACGAGCAGTACTTC.

This clonotype was counted once. The rearrangement links TRBV29-1 to TRBJ1-2; tentative D call: TRBD1 (5 bases). The CDR3 runs 16 residues. Germline assignment: CDR1 SQVTM and CDR2 ANQGSEA. Trimming stripped 7 bases from V and 2 bases from J, with 23 bases between. In DNA form, the CDR3 reads TGCAGCGCCTGGTCCAGGGATGCGAGGGTGAACTATGGCTACACCTTC. The encoded protein is CSAWSRDARVNYGYTF.

This clonotype was detected ten times or more. This chain uses TRBV5-1 with TRBJ2-7, with D uncertain. The V gene's germline CDR1 is SGHRS and CDR2 YFSETQ. V lost 0 bases and J 3 bases, leaving 13 bases between the germline ends. This CDR3 is 15 amino acids long. The CDR3 here is CASSLDGFPLYEQYF. As DNA, the CDR3 is TGCGCCAGCAGCTTGGATGGGTTCCCCCTCTACGAGCAGTACTTC.